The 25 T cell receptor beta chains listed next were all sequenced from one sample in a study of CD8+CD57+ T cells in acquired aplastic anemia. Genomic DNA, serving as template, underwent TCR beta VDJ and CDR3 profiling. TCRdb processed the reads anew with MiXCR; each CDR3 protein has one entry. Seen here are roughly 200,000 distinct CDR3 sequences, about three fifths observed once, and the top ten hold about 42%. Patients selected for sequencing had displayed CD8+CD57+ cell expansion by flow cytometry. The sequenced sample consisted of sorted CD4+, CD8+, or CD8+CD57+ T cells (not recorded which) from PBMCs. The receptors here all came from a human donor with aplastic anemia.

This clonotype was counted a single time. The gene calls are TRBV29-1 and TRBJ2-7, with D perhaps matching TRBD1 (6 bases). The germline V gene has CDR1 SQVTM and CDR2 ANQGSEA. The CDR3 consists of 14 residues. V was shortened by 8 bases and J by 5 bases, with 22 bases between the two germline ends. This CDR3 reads CSSSRGQPGHEQYF. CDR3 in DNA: TGCAGCTCATCACGCGGACAGCCGGGGCACGAGCAGTACTTC.

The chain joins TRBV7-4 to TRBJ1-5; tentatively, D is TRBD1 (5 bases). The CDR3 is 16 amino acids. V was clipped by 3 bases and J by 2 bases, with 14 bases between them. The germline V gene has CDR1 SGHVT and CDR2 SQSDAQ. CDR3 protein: CASSLIGHKRNQPQHF. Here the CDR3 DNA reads TGTGCCAGCAGCTTGATCGGACACAAGCGCAATCAGCCCCAGCATTTT.

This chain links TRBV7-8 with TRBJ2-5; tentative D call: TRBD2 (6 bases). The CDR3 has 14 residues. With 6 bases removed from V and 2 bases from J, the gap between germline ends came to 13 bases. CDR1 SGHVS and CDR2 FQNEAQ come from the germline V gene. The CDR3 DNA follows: TGTGCCAGCAGTCGGACTATTTTACAAGAGACCCAGTACTTC. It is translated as CASSRTILQETQYF. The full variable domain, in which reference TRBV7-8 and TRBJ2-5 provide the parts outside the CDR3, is GAGVSQSPRYKVAKRGQDVALRCDPISGHVSLFWYQQALGQGPEFLTYFQNEAQLDKSGLPSDRFFAERPEGSVSTLKIQRTQQEDSAVYLCASSRTILQETQYFGPGTRLLVL.

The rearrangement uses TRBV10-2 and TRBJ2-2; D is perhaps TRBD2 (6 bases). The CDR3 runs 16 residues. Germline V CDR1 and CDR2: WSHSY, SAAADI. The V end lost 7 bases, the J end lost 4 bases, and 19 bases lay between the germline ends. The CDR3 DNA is TGCGCCAGCACCCTCTTAGCAGGCGGGACCACCGGGGAGCTGTTTTTT. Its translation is CASTLLAGGTTGELFF.

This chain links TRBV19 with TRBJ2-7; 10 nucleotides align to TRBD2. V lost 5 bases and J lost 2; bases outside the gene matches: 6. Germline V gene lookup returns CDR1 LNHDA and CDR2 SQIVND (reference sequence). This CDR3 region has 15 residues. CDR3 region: CASSSLAGATYEQYF. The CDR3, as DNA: TGTGCCAGTAGTTCCCTAGCGGGGGCTACCTACGAGCAGTACTTC. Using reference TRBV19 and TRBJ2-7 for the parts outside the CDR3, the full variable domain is DGGITQSPKYLFRKEGQNVTLSCEQNLNHDAMYWYRQDPGQGLRLIYYSQIVNDFQKGDIAEGYSVSREKKESFPLTVTSAQKNPTAFYLCASSSLAGATYEQYFGPGTRLTVT.

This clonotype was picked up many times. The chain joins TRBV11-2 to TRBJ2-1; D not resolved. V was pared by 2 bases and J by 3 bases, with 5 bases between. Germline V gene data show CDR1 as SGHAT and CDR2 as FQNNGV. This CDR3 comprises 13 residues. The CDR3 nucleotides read TGTGCCAGCAGCTTATCTCGCTACAATGAGCAGTTCTTC. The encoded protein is CASSLSRYNEQFF.

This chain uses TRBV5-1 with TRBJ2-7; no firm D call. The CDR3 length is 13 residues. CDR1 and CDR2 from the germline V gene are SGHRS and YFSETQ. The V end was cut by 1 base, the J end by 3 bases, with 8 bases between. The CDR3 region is CASSLTTNYEQYF. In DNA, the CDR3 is TGCGCCAGCAGCTTGACAACCAACTACGAGCAGTACTTC.

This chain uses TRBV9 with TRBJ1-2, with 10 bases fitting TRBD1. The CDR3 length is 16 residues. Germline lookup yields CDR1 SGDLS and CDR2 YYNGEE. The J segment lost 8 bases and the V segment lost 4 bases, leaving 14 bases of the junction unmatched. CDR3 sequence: CASSQTGTGVSPGYTF. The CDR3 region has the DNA TGTGCCAGCAGCCAAACCGGGACAGGGGTCAGTCCCGGCTACACCTTC.

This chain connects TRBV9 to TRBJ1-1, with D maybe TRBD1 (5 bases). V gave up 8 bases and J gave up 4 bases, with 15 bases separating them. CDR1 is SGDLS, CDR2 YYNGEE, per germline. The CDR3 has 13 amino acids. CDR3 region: CARSFGGVTEAFF. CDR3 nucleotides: TGTGCCAGAAGCTTTGGGGGGGTCACTGAAGCTTTCTTT.

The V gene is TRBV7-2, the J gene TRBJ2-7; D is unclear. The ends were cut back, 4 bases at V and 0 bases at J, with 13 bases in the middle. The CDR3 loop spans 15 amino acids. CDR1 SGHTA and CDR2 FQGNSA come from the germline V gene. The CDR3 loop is CASSSNPGDSYEQYF. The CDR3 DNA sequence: TGTGCCAGCAGCTCAAACCCGGGTGACTCCTACGAGCAGTACTTC.

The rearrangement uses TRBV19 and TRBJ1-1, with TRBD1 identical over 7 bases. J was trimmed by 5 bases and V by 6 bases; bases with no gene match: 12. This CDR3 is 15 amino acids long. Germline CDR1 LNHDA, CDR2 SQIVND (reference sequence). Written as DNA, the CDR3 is TGTGCCAGTAGGCACCGAGGGGGCGCGGGGACTGAAGCTTTCTTT. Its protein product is CASRHRGGAGTEAFF.

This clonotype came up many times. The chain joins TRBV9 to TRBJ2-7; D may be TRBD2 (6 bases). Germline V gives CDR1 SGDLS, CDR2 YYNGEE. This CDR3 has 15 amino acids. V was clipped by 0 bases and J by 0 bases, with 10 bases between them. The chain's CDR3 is CASSVESGPSYEQYF. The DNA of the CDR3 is TGTGCCAGCAGCGTAGAGAGCGGGCCCTCCTACGAGCAGTACTTC. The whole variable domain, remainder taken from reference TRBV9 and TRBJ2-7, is DSGVTQTPKHLITATGQRVTLRCSPRSGDLSVYWYQQSLDQGLQFLIQYYNGEERAKGNILERFSAQQFPDLHSELNLSSLELGDSALYFCASSVESGPSYEQYFGPGTRLTVT.

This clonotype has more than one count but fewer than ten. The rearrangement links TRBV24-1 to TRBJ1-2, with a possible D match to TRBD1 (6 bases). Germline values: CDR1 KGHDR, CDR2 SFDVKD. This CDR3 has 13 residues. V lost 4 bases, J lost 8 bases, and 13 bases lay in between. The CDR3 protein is CATSDLTGSGYTF. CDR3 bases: TGTGCCACCAGTGACCTTACAGGGTCGGGCTACACCTTC.

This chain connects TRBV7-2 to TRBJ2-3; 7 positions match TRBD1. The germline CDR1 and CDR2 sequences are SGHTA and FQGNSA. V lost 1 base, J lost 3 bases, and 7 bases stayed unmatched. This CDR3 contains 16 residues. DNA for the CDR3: TGTGCCAGCAGCTTAGGGAGTGGGACAGAAACAGATACGCAGTATTTT. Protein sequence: CASSLGSGTETDTQYF.

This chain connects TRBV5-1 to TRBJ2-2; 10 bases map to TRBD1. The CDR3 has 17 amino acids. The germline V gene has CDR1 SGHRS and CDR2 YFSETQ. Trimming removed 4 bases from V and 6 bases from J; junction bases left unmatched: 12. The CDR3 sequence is CASSRPRDRGFSGELFF. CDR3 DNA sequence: TGCGCCAGCAGCCGACCCCGGGACAGGGGATTCTCCGGGGAGCTGTTTTTT.

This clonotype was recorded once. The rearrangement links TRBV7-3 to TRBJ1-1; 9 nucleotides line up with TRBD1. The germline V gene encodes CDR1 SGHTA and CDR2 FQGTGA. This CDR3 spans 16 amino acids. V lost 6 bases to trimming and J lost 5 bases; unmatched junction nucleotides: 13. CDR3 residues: CASSFHAGGQGTEAFF. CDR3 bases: TGTGCCAGCAGTTTTCATGCCGGCGGACAGGGGACTGAAGCTTTCTTT. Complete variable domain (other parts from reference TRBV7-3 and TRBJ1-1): GAGVSQTPSNKVTEKGKYVELRCDPISGHTALYWYRQSLGQGPEFLIYFQGTGAADDSGLPNDRFFAVRPEGSVSTLKIQRTERGDSAVYLCASSFHAGGQGTEAFFGQGTRLTVV.

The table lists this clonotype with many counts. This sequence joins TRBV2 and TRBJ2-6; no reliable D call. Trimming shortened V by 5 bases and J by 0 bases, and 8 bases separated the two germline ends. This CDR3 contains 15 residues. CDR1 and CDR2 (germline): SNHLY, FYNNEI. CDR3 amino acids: CASSKISSGANVLTF. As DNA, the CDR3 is TGTGCCAGCAGTAAGATCTCCTCTGGGGCCAACGTCCTGACTTTC.

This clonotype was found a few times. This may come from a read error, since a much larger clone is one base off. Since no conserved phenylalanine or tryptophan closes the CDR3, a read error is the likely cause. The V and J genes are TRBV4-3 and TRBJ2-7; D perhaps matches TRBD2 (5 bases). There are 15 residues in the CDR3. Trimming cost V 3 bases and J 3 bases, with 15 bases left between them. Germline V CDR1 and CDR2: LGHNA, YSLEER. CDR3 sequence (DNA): TGCGCCAGCAGCCAGCATCGGGGTACGATCTACGAGCAGTACCTC. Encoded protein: CASSQHRGTIYEQYL.

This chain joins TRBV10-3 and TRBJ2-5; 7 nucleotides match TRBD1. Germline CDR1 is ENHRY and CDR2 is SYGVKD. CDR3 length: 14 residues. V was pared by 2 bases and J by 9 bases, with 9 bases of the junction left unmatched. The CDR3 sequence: CAISEGQVLASQYF. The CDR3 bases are TGTGCCATCAGTGAGGGACAGGTGTTAGCTTCCCAGTACTTC.

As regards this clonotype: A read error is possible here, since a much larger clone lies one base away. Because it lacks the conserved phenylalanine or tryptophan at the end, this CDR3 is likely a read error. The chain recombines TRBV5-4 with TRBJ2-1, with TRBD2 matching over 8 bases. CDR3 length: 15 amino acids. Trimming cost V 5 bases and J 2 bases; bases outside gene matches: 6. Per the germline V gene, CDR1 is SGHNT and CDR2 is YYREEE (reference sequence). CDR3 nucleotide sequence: TGTGCCAGCAGTTACGGGGGGGCCGCCTACAATGAGCAGTTCCTC. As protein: CASSYGGAAYNEQFL.

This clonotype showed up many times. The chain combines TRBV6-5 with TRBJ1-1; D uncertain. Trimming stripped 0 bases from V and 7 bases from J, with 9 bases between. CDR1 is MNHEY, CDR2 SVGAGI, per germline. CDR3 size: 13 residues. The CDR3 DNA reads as TGTGCCAGCAGTTACTCTCCGGGCAGTGAAGCTTTCTTT. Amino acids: CASSYSPGSEAFF.

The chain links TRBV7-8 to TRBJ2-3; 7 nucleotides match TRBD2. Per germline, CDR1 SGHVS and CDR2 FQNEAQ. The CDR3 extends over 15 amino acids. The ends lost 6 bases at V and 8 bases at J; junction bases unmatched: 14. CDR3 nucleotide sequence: TGTGCCAGCAGTGCCGAGTCGTTAGGCGGGGGTACGCAGTATTTT. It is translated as CASSAESLGGGTQYF. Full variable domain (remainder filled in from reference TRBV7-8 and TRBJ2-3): GAGVSQSPRYKVAKRGQDVALRCDPISGHVSLFWYQQALGQGPEFLTYFQNEAQLDKSGLPSDRFFAERPEGSVSTLKIQRTQQEDSAVYLCASSAESLGGGTQYFGPGTRLTVL.

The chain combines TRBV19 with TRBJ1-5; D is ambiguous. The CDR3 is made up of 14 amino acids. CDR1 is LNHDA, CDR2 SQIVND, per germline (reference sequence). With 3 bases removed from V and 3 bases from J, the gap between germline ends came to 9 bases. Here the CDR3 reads CASSIFGVNQPQHF. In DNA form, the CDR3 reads TGTGCCAGTAGTATCTTTGGGGTCAATCAGCCCCAGCATTTT.

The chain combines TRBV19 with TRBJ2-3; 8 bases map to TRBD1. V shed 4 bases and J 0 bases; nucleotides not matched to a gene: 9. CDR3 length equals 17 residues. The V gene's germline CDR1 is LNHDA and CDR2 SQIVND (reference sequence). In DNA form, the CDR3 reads TGTGCCAGTAGTACCGGGACAGGAACCCCAAGCACAGATACGCAGTATTTT. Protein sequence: CASSTGTGTPSTDTQYF.

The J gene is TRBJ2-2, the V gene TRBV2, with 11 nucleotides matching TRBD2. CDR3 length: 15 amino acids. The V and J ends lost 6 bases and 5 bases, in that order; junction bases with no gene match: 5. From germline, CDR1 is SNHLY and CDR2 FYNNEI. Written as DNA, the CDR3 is TGTGCCAGCAGGGAACTAGCGGGGGTAACCGGGGAGCTGTTTTTT. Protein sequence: CASRELAGVTGELFF.